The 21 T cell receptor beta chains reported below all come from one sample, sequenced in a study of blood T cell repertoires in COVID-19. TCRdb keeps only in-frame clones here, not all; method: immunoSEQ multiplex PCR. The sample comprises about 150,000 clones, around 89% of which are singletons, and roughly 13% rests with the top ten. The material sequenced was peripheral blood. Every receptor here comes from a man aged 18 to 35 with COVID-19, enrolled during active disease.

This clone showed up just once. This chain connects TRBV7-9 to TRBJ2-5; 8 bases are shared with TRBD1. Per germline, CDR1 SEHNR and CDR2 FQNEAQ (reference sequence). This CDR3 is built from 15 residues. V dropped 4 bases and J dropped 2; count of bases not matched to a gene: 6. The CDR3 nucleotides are TGTGCCAGCAGCTCCCGGGACAGGCCGCAAGAGACCCAGTACTTC. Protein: CASSSRDRPQETQYF.

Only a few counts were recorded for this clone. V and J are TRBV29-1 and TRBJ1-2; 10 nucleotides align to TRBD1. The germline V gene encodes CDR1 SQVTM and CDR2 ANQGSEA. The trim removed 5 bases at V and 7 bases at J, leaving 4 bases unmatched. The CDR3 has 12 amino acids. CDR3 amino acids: CSVRDRGFGYTF. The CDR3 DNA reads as TGCAGCGTTAGGGACAGGGGATTTGGCTACACCTTC.

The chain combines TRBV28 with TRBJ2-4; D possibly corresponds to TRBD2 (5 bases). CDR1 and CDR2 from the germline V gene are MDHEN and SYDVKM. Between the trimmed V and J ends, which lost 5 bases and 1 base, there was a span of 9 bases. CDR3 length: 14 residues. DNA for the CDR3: TGTGCCAGCAGTCCCCCGGGGGCCAAAAACATTCAGTACTTC. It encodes CASSPPGAKNIQYF.

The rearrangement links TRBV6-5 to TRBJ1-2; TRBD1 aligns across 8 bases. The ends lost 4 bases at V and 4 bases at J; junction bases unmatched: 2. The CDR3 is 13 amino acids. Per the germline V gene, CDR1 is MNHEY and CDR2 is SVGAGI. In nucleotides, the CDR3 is TGTGCCAGCAGTTTGCAGGGGGCCTATGGCTACACCTTC. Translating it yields CASSLQGAYGYTF.

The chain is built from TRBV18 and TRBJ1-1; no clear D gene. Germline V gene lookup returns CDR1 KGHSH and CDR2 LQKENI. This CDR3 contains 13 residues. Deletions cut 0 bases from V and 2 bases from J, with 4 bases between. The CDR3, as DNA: TGTGCCAGCTCACCACCGACAAACACTGAAGCTTTCTTT. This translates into CASSPPTNTEAFF.

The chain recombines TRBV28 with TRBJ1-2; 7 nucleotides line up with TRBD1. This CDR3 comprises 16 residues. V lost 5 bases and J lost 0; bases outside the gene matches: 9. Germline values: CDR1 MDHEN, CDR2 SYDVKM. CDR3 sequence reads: CASSGVPGQTNYGYTF. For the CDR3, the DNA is TGTGCCAGCAGTGGGGTTCCGGGACAGACTAACTATGGCTACACCTTC.

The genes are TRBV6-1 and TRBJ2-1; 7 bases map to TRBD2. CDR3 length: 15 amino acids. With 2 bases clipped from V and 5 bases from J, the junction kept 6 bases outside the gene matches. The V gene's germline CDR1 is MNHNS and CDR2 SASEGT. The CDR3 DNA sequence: TGTGCCAGCAGTGAACGCGGGAGAGGGGACAATGAGCAGTTCTTC. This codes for CASSERGRGDNEQFF.

CDR3 nucleotides: TGTGCCAGCAGTTTAGATGCTCGAAGGGGAGCTTTCTTT. Amino acid sequence: CASSLDARRGAFF. This chain connects TRBV28 to TRBJ1-1; tentatively, D is TRBD1 (5 bases). Trimming stripped 2 bases from V and 10 bases from J, with 14 bases between. Per germline, CDR1 MDHEN and CDR2 SYDVKM. The CDR3 is 13 residues long. Filled out from reference TRBV28 and TRBJ1-1, the complete variable domain reads DVKVTQSSRYLVKRTGEKVFLECVQDMDHENMFWYRQDPGLGLRLIYFSYDVKMKEKGDIPEGYSVSREKKERFSLILESASTNQTSMYLCASSLDARRGAFFGQGTRLTVV.

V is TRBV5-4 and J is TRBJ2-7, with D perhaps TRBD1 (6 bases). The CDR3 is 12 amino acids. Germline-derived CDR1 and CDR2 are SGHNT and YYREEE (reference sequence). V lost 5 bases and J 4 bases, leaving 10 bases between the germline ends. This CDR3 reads CASSSRGYEQYF. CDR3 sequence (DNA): TGTGCCAGCAGTTCCAGGGGATACGAGCAGTACTTC.

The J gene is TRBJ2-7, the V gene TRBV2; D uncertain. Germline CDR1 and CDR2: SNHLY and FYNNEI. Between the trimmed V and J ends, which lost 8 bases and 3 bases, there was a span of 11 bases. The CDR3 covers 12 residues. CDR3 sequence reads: CASRGGNYEQYF. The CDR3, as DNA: TGTGCCAGCCGAGGCGGAAACTACGAGCAGTACTTC.

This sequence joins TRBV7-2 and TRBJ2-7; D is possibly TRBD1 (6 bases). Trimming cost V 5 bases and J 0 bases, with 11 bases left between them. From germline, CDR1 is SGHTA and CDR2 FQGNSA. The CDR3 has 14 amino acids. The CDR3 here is CASSLDRISYEQYF. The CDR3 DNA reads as TGTGCCAGCAGCCTAGACAGGATCTCCTACGAGCAGTACTTC.

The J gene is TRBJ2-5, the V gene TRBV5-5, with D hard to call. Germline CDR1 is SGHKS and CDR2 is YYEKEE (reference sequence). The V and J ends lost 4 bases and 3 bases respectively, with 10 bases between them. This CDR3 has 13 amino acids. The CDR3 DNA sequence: TGTGCCAGCAGCCTACCCCTTAAAGAGACCCAGTACTTC. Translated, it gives CASSLPLKETQYF.

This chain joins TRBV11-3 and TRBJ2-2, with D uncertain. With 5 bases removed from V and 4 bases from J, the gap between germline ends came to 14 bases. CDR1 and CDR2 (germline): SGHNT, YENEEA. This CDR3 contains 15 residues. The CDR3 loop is CASSPRSAGTGELFF. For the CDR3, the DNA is TGTGCCAGCAGCCCCCGTTCGGCAGGCACCGGGGAGCTGTTTTTT.

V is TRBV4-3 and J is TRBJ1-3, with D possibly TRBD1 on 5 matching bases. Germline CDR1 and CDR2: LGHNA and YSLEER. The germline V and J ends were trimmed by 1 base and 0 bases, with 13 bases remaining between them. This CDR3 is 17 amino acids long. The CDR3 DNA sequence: TGCGCCAGCAGCCAAGTCGCCGACAGTCACTCTGGAAACACCATATATTTT. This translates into CASSQVADSHSGNTIYF.

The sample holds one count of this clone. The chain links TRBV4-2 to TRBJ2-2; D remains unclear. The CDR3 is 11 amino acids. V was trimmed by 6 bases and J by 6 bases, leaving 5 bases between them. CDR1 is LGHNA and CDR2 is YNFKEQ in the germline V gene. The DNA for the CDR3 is TGTGCCAGCAGTCCTGCCGGGGAGCTGTTTTTT. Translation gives CASSPAGELFF.

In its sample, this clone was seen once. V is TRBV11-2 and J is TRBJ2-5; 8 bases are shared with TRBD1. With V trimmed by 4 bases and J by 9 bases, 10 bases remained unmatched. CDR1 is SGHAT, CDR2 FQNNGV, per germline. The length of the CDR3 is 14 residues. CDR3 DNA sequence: TGTGCCAGCAGCTCACTCCGGACAGGGCCTTCCCAGTACTTC. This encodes CASSSLRTGPSQYF. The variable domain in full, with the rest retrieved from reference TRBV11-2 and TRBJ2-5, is EAGVAQSPRYKIIEKRQSVAFWCNPISGHATLYWYQQILGQGPKLLIQFQNNGVVDDSQLPKDRFSAERLKGVDSTLKIQPAKLEDSAVYLCASSSLRTGPSQYFGPGTRLLVL.

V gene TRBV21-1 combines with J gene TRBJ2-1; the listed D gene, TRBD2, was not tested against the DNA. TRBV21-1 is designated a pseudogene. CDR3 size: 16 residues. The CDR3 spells CASSNWLAGAYNEQFF. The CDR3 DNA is TGTGCCAGCAGCAACTGGCTAGCGGGAGCCTACAATGAGCAGTTCTTC.

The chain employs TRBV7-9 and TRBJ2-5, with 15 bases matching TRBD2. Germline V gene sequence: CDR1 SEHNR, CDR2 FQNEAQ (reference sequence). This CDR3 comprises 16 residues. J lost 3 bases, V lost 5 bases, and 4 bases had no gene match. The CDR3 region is CASSPWTSGREETQYF. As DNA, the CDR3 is TGTGCCAGCAGCCCCTGGACTAGCGGGAGGGAAGAGACCCAGTACTTC.

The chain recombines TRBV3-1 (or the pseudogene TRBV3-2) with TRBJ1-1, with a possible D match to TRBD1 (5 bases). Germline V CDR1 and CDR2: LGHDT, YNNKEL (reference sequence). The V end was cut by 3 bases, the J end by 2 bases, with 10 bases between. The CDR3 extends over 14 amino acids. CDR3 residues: CASSHTGLNTEAFF. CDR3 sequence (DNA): TGTGCCAGCAGCCACACAGGTTTAAACACTGAAGCTTTCTTT.

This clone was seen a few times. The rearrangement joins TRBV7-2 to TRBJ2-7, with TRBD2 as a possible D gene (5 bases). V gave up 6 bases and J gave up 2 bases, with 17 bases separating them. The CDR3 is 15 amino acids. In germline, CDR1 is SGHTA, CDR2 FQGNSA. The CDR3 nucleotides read TGTGCCAGCAGTCGCGGAGGAGTTTCCACCTACGAGCAGTACTTC. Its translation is CASSRGGVSTYEQYF.

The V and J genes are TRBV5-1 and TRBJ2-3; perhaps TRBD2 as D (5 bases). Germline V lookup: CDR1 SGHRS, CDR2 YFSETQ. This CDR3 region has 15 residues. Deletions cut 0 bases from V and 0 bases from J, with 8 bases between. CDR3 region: CASSLGPGSTDTQYF. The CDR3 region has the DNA TGCGCCAGCAGCTTGGGTCCGGGAAGCACAGATACGCAGTATTTT.